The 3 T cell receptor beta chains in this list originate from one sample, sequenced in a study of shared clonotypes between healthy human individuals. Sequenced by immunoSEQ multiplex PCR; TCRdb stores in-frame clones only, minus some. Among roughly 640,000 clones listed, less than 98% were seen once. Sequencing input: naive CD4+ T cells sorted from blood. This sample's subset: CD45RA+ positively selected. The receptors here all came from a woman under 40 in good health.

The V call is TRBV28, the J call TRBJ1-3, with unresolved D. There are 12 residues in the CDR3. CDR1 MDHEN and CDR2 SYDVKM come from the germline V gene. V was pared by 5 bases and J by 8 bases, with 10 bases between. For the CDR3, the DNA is TGTGCCAGCAGTCCCTGGGGATACACCATATATTTT. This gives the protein CASSPWGYTIYF.

The CDR3 DNA is TGTGCCAGCAGCTTTGGCGGGAGGGCGGGGGAGCAGTACTTC. Translating it yields CASSFGGRAGEQYF. V is TRBV7-3 and J is TRBJ2-7, with 9 bases matching TRBD2. Trimming took 3 bases from V and 7 from J; bases not matched to a gene: 7. Germline V lookup: CDR1 SGHTA, CDR2 FQGTGA. The CDR3 runs 14 residues.

The CDR3 region is CAWRDPRGLKTQYF. The CDR3 coding sequence is TGTGCCTGGAGGGACCCTCGGGGGTTGAAGACCCAGTACTTC. The chain carries TRBV30 and TRBJ2-5, with a possible D match to TRBD2 (6 bases). The germline V and J ends were trimmed by 3 bases and 6 bases, with 17 bases remaining between them. The germline V gene encodes CDR1 GTSNPN and CDR2 SVGIG (reference sequence). The CDR3 has 14 residues.